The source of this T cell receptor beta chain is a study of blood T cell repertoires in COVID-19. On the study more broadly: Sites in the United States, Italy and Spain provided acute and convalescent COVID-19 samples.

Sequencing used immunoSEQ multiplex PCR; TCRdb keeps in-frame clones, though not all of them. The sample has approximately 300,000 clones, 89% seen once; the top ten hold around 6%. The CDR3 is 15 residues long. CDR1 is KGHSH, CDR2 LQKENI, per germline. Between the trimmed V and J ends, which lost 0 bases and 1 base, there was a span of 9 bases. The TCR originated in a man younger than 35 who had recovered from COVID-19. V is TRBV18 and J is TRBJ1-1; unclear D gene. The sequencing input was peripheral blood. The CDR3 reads CASSPPAGWNTEAFF. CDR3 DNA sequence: TGTGCCAGCTCACCACCGGCCGGGTGGAACACTGAAGCTTTCTTT.